The 32 T cell receptor beta chains given below trace back to one sample, sequenced in a study of OX40 agonist ivuxolimab in advanced cancers. The method was immunoSEQ multiplex PCR; TCRdb's version includes in-frame clones alone and lacks a portion of them. This sample yields fewer than 90,000 clones, of which roughly 92% are seen a single time; under 8% belongs to the top ten. Sample: CD4+ or CD8+ T cells sorted from blood, taken in a trial of the OX40 agonist ivuxolimab. These TCRs come from an adult with an advanced solid tumor such as melanoma, head and neck, liver or kidney cancer.

The gene calls are TRBV14 and TRBJ2-1; D ambiguous. The germline gives CDR1 SGHDN, CDR2 FVKESK. The CDR3 contains 12 residues. The V gene lost 3 bases and the J gene lost 10 bases, with 10 bases spanning the gap. The CDR3 DNA is TGTGCCAGCAGCCACCAATTGGACGAGCAGTTCTTC. It translates to CASSHQLDEQFF.

This chain joins TRBV9 and TRBJ1-1; 7 bases agree with TRBD1. V shed 2 bases, J shed 5 bases, and the junction held 18 bases outside the gene matches. The CDR3 spans 18 residues. Germline CDR1 is SGDLS and CDR2 is YYNGEE. CDR3 nucleotide sequence: TGTGCCAGCAGCGTTGTTTCGGGGGTGAGGGGGCATGGAACTGAAGCTTTCTTT. Its translation: CASSVVSGVRGHGTEAFF.

V gene TRBV14 combines with J gene TRBJ2-5; 7 bases map to TRBD2. There are 13 residues in the CDR3. CDR1 is SGHDN, CDR2 FVKESK, per germline. V shed 4 bases, J shed 4 bases, and the junction held 3 bases outside the gene matches. CDR3 in DNA: TGTGCCAGCAGCCTATGGGGGGGAGAGACCCAGTACTTC. This translates into CASSLWGGETQYF.

V usage is TRBV11-2 and J usage is TRBJ2-7, with D tentatively TRBD2 (6 bases). From germline, CDR1 is SGHAT and CDR2 FQNNGV. V lost 6 bases and J lost 2, with 17 bases in between. The CDR3 loop spans 15 amino acids. CDR3 coding DNA: TGTGCCAGCAGAGTAGGAGCGGGTGGGACCTACGAGCAGTACTTC. It encodes CASRVGAGGTYEQYF.

The gene calls are TRBV27 and TRBJ2-7, with TRBD1 matching 8 bases. Trimming took 5 bases from V and 6 from J; bases not matched to a gene: 9. The germline gives CDR1 MNHEY, CDR2 SMNVEV (reference sequence). The CDR3 consists of 14 residues. The CDR3 here is CASSPSNTGGEQYF. The DNA of the CDR3 is TGTGCCAGCAGTCCCTCGAACACAGGGGGCGAGCAGTACTTC.

The chain uses TRBV19 and TRBJ1-4; 9 bases agree with TRBD1. The V gene end was trimmed by 1 base and the J gene end by 3 bases; junction bases not matched to a gene: 0. The CDR3 sequence is 15 residues long. Germline CDR1 is LNHDA and CDR2 is SQIVND (reference sequence). The CDR3 DNA is TGTGCCAGTAGTATAGGGACAGGGGCTAATGAAAAACTGTTTTTT. Its protein is CASSIGTGANEKLFF.

This chain uses TRBV11-2 with TRBJ2-7; perhaps TRBD1 as D (5 bases). The germline V and J ends were trimmed by 2 bases and 0 bases, with 11 bases remaining between them. This CDR3 is built from 15 residues. Looked up from germline, CDR1 is SGHAT and CDR2 is FQNNGV. CDR3 amino acids: CASSLYRFDSYEQYF. The CDR3 DNA reads TGTGCCAGCAGCTTATACAGGTTTGACTCCTACGAGCAGTACTTC.

The V gene is TRBV4-3, the J gene TRBJ2-5, with 9 bases matching TRBD2. Losses at the gene ends were 7 bases for V and 2 bases for J; bases not matched to a gene: 14. Germline-derived CDR1 and CDR2 are LGHNA and YSLEER. There are 17 residues in the CDR3. The DNA of the CDR3 is TGCGCCAGCACCTCATTGCCTAGCGGGGCAAAGCAAGAGACCCAGTACTTC. Translated, it gives CASTSLPSGAKQETQYF.

The chain recombines TRBV7-8 with TRBJ2-5; D ambiguous. The DNA end lines up better with TRBJ2-7; the J call may be wrong. This CDR3 spans 14 amino acids. Per germline, CDR1 SGHVS and CDR2 FQNEAQ. CDR3 in DNA: TGTGCCAGCAGCCCCACAGTGTCAGCCTACGAGCAGTACTTC. Translated: CASSPTVSAYEQYF.

This clone was counted once. The chain recombines TRBV6-6 with TRBJ1-2; a possible D gene is TRBD1 (5 bases). Trimming left V 2 bases short and J 6 bases short, with 7 bases between. Germline V gives CDR1 MNHNY, CDR2 SVGAGI (reference sequence). The CDR3 is 12 amino acids. The CDR3 protein is CASSYVGDGYTF. CDR3 bases: TGTGCCAGCAGTTACGTGGGGGATGGCTACACCTTC.

This clone was found once. CDR3 nucleotide sequence: TGTGCCAGCAGTTTACGGGGTGGGGGGCACTACAATGAGCAGTTCTTC. Translated: CASSLRGGGHYNEQFF. This sequence joins TRBV27 and TRBJ2-1, with D perhaps given as TRBD1 or TRBD2 (6 bases each). V shed 2 bases and J shed 3 bases, with 14 bases lying between them. Germline loops: CDR1 MNHEY, CDR2 SMNVEV (reference sequence). CDR3 length equals 16 residues.

The J gene is TRBJ2-1, the V gene TRBV19, with a weak D call TRBD2 (6 bases). The CDR3 is made up of 13 amino acids. CDR1 and CDR2 from the germline V gene are LNHDA and SQIVND (reference sequence). V was pared by 3 bases and J by 5 bases, with 8 bases between. The CDR3 reads CASSIGGDNEQFF. CDR3 DNA sequence: TGTGCCAGTAGTATCGGAGGGGACAATGAGCAGTTCTTC.

The chain combines TRBV7-7 with TRBJ2-7; D is possibly TRBD1 (5 bases). The CDR3 is 14 amino acids. V was cut by 5 bases and J by 2 bases, with 13 bases left in between. Looked up from germline, CDR1 is SSHAT and CDR2 is FNYEAQ (reference sequence). The CDR3 DNA sequence: TGTGCCAGCAGCCCCGACCCCAGGGCCTACGAGCAGTACTTC. The encoded protein is CASSPDPRAYEQYF.

This rearrangement joins TRBV4-1 to TRBJ2-1; no clear D gene. Deletions cut 0 bases from V and 5 bases from J, with 8 bases between. CDR3 length: 14 residues. Per germline, CDR1 MGHRA and CDR2 YSYEKL. CDR3 DNA sequence: TGCGCCAGCAGCCAAGATAGCCAGGACAATGAGCAGTTCTTC. It is translated as CASSQDSQDNEQFF.

This rearrangement joins TRBV7-2 to TRBJ1-1; D gene unclear. The length of the CDR3 is 15 residues. V dropped 5 bases and J dropped 10 bases, with 23 bases sitting between them. In germline, CDR1 is SGHTA, CDR2 FQGNSA. CDR3: CASSHSSNGGPGAFF. DNA of the CDR3: TGTGCCAGCAGCCACTCATCAAACGGCGGTCCAGGAGCTTTCTTT.

The chain carries TRBV9 and TRBJ2-7, with 7 bases matching TRBD2. Germline V gives CDR1 SGDLS, CDR2 YYNGEE. CDR3 length equals 14 residues. V lost 0 bases and J lost 5; bases outside the gene matches: 5. The CDR3 region is CASSVGGGLDEQYF. CDR3 DNA: TGTGCCAGCAGCGTAGGGGGAGGGCTCGACGAGCAGTACTTC.

This chain uses TRBV4-3 with TRBJ1-5; D unclear. V lost 0 bases and J lost 9, with 9 bases in between. There are 13 residues in the CDR3. Germline CDR1 reads LGHNA; CDR2 reads YSLEER. CDR3: CASSQDSGSPQHF. DNA for the CDR3: TGCGCCAGCAGCCAAGATTCCGGTTCGCCCCAGCATTTT.

The rearrangement joins TRBV29-1 to TRBJ1-1, with D unresolved. The V end was cut by 4 bases, the J end by 3 bases, with 12 bases between. This CDR3 region has 13 residues. Germline V gives CDR1 SQVTM, CDR2 ANQGSEA. Here the CDR3 DNA reads TGCAGCGTTGGGTGGGCGGCGGACACTGAAGCTTTCTTT. Residues: CSVGWAADTEAFF.

V is TRBV6-1 and J is TRBJ2-7; no firm D call. The CDR3 contains 13 residues. Germline CDR1 reads MNHNS; CDR2 reads SASEGT. With 3 bases removed from V and 0 bases from J, the gap between germline ends came to 6 bases. CDR3 region: CASSDGYSYEQYF. CDR3 DNA sequence: TGTGCCAGCAGTGATGGGTACTCCTACGAGCAGTACTTC.

The CDR3 here is CSVPQGWTDTQYF. In DNA, the CDR3 is TGCAGCGTTCCACAGGGATGGACAGATACGCAGTATTTT. The chain uses TRBV29-1 and TRBJ2-3; a possible D gene is TRBD1 (6 bases). The length of the CDR3 is 13 residues. V was clipped by 5 bases and J by 3 bases, with 12 bases between them. CDR1 is SQVTM, CDR2 ANQGSEA, per germline.

The chain joins TRBV19 to TRBJ1-1; possibly TRBD1 for D (5 bases). Germline CDR1 reads LNHDA; CDR2 reads SQIVND (reference sequence). The CDR3 loop spans 13 amino acids. V was clipped by 7 bases and J by 0 bases, with 9 bases between them. The CDR3, as DNA: TGTGCCAGTACCTTGACAGTGAACACTGAAGCTTTCTTT. Translated, it gives CASTLTVNTEAFF.

This chain's CDR3 is CASSPWDTGQETQYF. The CDR3, as DNA: TGTGCCAGCAGCCCCTGGGACACAGGGCAAGAGACCCAGTACTTC. This sequence joins TRBV9 and TRBJ2-5, with D tentatively TRBD1 (6 bases). The V end lost 4 bases, the J end lost 2 bases, and 15 bases lay between the germline ends. Germline values: CDR1 SGDLS, CDR2 YYNGEE. The CDR3 is made up of 15 amino acids.

This sequence joins TRBV4-3 and TRBJ2-2, with 7 bases identical to TRBD1. With V trimmed by 1 base and J by 3 bases, 2 bases remained unmatched. This CDR3 has 15 amino acids. From germline, CDR1 is LGHNA and CDR2 YSLEER. The CDR3 DNA follows: TGCGCCAGCAGCCAAGGACAGGGCCACACCGGGGAGCTGTTTTTT. Protein: CASSQGQGHTGELFF.

J is TRBJ1-5 and V is TRBV27; D might be TRBD1 (5 bases). The V and J ends lost 2 bases and 5 bases respectively, with 13 bases between them. Germline assignment: CDR1 MNHEY and CDR2 SMNVEV (reference sequence). The CDR3 has 15 amino acids. The CDR3 coding sequence is TGTGCCAGCAGTTTACTAGGGACGGGGCATCAGCCCCAGCATTTT. Amino acid sequence: CASSLLGTGHQPQHF.

This clone was observed once. This chain connects TRBV10-3 to TRBJ1-5, with TRBD1 matching 7 bases. The V segment lost 2 bases and the J segment 5 bases; nucleotides outside the gene matches: 3. CDR1 is ENHRY and CDR2 is SYGVKD in the germline V gene. The CDR3 extends over 14 amino acids. In nucleotides, the CDR3 is TGTGCCATCAGTGAGAGGGGGCCGCATCAGCCCCAGCATTTT. Translating it yields CAISERGPHQPQHF.

The CDR3 coding sequence is TGTGCCAGCAGCGTAGAGGCAGGGGTGCCAAGCGGGGGGTACTTCGAGCAGTACTTC. It yields the protein CASSVEAGVPSGGYFEQYF. The rearrangement joins TRBV9 to TRBJ2-7; 9 nucleotides align to TRBD2. Germline CDR1 is SGDLS and CDR2 is YYNGEE. The CDR3 has 19 residues. Trimming took 0 bases from V and 6 from J; bases not matched to a gene: 19. Combining the CDR3 with reference TRBV9 and TRBJ2-7 gives the whole variable domain DSGVTQTPKHLITATGQRVTLRCSPRSGDLSVYWYQQSLDQGLQFLIQYYNGEERAKGNILERFSAQQFPDLHSELNLSSLELGDSALYFCASSVEAGVPSGGYFEQYFGPGTRLTVT.

This rearrangement joins TRBV6-1 to TRBJ1-1, with TRBD1 as a possible D gene (6 bases). Between the trimmed V and J ends, which lost 2 bases and 1 base, there was a span of 14 bases. CDR3 size: 16 residues. Germline loops: CDR1 MNHNS, CDR2 SASEGT. The CDR3 nucleotides read TGTGCCAGCAGTGAACCGTCCGGGGACACGAACACTGAAGCTTTCTTT. It translates to CASSEPSGDTNTEAFF.

CDR3 loop: CSVEITQGARGAFF. CDR3 in DNA: TGCAGCGTTGAAATAACACAGGGGGCGCGAGGAGCTTTCTTT. The rearrangement links TRBV29-1 to TRBJ1-1; 9 nucleotides agree with TRBD1. Trimming took 2 bases from V and 10 from J; bases not matched to a gene: 11. The CDR3 spans 14 residues. Germline loops: CDR1 SQVTM, CDR2 ANQGSEA.

This chain uses TRBV27 with TRBJ2-1, with a possible D match to TRBD2 (5 bases). The CDR3 length is 13 residues. The germline V and J ends were trimmed by 3 bases and 5 bases, with 8 bases remaining between them. In germline, CDR1 is MNHEY, CDR2 SMNVEV (reference sequence). The CDR3 coding sequence is TGTGCCAGCAGTTTCGTCGGGGACAATGAGCAGTTCTTC. Protein: CASSFVGDNEQFF.

The rearrangement links TRBV30 to TRBJ1-1; no clear D gene. In germline, CDR1 is GTSNPN, CDR2 SVGIG (reference sequence). V gave up 4 bases and J gave up 0 bases, with 9 bases separating them. The CDR3 has 13 amino acids. As DNA, the CDR3 is TGTGCCTGGACTCCCATGGTGAACACTGAAGCTTTCTTT. It codes for CAWTPMVNTEAFF.

For the CDR3, the DNA is TGCGCCAGCAGCCAAGAGACCCTGGGACAGGGGGCTAATGAAAAACTGTTTTTT. Translation gives CASSQETLGQGANEKLFF. The chain has TRBV4-1 and TRBJ1-4; 11 bases align to TRBD1. The CDR3 contains 18 residues. Germline V gives CDR1 MGHRA, CDR2 YSYEKL. Trimming took 0 bases from V and 3 from J; bases not matched to a gene: 6.

The chain uses TRBV28 and TRBJ2-5; no definite D call. Trimming pared 2 bases from V and 5 bases from J, leaving 18 bases between. CDR1 MDHEN and CDR2 SYDVKM come from the germline V gene. The CDR3 runs 16 residues. For the CDR3, the DNA is TGTGCCAGCAGTTTAATCCTAGAAACGAGTTTGGAGACCCAGTACTTC. This codes for CASSLILETSLETQYF.